Each of the 29 T cell receptor beta chains below was sequenced from the same sample in a study of blood T cell repertoires in COVID-19 (dated by TCRdb to the early 2020s). The library was built by means of the immunoSEQ multiplex PCR assay. In its TCRdb copy, this immuneACCESS table keeps in-frame sequences only and misses some clones. Where compared with another copy, unresolved V genes explain less than half of these, and the others have no known cause. The sample table records tens of thousands of clones; roughly 90% of these occur just once. The ten largest clones represent around 1.3% of the sample. The sequenced sample was peripheral blood. These receptors originate from a woman aged 55-69 years with acute or convalescent COVID-19.

This clone was counted a single time. The rearrangement joins TRBV2 to TRBJ2-3; 8 nucleotides line up with TRBD2. The CDR3 has 15 amino acids. Germline V gene sequence: CDR1 SNHLY, CDR2 FYNNEI. Trimming at V came to 3 bases and at J to 5 bases, leaving 7 bases not matched to a gene. CDR3 sequence reads: CASSDGGGPEDTQYF. The CDR3 DNA reads as TGTGCCAGCAGTGATGGCGGGGGGCCTGAAGATACGCAGTATTTT.

The gene calls are TRBV2 and TRBJ2-7; TRBD2 matches at 8 bases. V lost 4 bases to trimming and J lost 4 bases; unmatched junction nucleotides: 9. CDR3 length: 15 amino acids. Germline-derived CDR1 and CDR2 are SNHLY and FYNNEI. The CDR3 is CASSAYGGARYEQYV. CDR3 in DNA: TGTGCCAGCAGTGCCTACGGGGGGGCAAGGTACGAGCAGTACGTC.

The rearrangement joins TRBV10-3 to TRBJ1-1; D possibly corresponds to TRBD1 (5 bases). Trimming pared 4 bases from V and 6 bases from J, leaving 15 bases between. Germline values: CDR1 ENHRY, CDR2 SYGVKD. The CDR3 has 14 amino acids. The CDR3 DNA is TGTGCCATCAGTGGGACCCACACAGGTTCTGAAGCTTTCTTT. Translated: CAISGTHTGSEAFF.

This chain links TRBV7-2 with TRBJ2-5; no firm D call. CDR3 length equals 14 residues. Trimming removed 5 bases at V and 5 bases at J, with 15 bases between. In germline, CDR1 is SGHTA, CDR2 FQGNSA. For the CDR3, the DNA is TGTGCCAGCAGCCCAGATTCAACGAGGGAGACCCAGTACTTC. Amino acid sequence: CASSPDSTRETQYF.

This chain connects TRBV5-1 to TRBJ1-1; TRBD1 aligns across 11 bases. Losses at the gene ends were 4 bases for V and 3 bases for J; bases not matched to a gene: 11. The germline V gene has CDR1 SGHRS and CDR2 YFSETQ. This CDR3 spans 17 amino acids. As DNA, the CDR3 is TGCGCCAGCAGCCCCCTGGACAGGGGGCGCGGGGACACTGAAGCTTTCTTT. Protein: CASSPLDRGRGDTEAFF.

The rearrangement joins TRBV5-5 to TRBJ1-2; 10 bases are a match to TRBD1. This CDR3 comprises 16 residues. Germline assignment: CDR1 SGHKS and CDR2 YYEKEE (reference sequence). Trimming at V came to 5 bases and at J to 2 bases, leaving 9 bases not matched to a gene. CDR3 region: CASSRTGTGENYGYTF. The DNA for the CDR3 is TGTGCCAGCAGTCGAACGGGGACAGGGGAAAACTATGGCTACACCTTC.

The chain uses TRBV15 and TRBJ2-1; 9 nucleotides match TRBD2. Per the germline V gene, CDR1 is LNHNV and CDR2 is YYDKDF (reference sequence). V lost 5 bases and J lost 2; bases outside the gene matches: 7. The CDR3 sequence is 16 residues long. The CDR3: CATSSTTSGTYNEQFF. The CDR3 DNA is TGTGCCACCAGCTCTACGACTAGCGGCACCTACAATGAGCAGTTCTTC.

The CDR3 coding sequence is TGTGCCAGCAGCTTACCAGGCCCAAGGCAGCCCCAGCATTTT. It codes for CASSLPGPRQPQHF. V usage is TRBV11-2 and J usage is TRBJ1-5; no clear D gene. V was pared by 2 bases and J by 7 bases, with 12 bases between. Germline V gives CDR1 SGHAT, CDR2 FQNNGV. The CDR3 spans 14 residues.

The CDR3 protein is CASRGQTQKDEKLFF. CDR3 coding DNA: TGTGCCAGCAGGGGACAGACCCAGAAGGATGAAAAACTGTTTTTT. V gene TRBV7-9 combines with J gene TRBJ1-4, with 7 bases aligning to TRBD1. From germline, CDR1 is SEHNR and CDR2 FQNEAQ (reference sequence). This CDR3 region has 15 residues. The V and J ends lost 6 bases and 6 bases, in that order; junction bases with no gene match: 10. Full variable domain (rest looked up from reference TRBV7-9 and TRBJ1-4): DTGVSQNPRHKITKRGQNVTFRCDPISEHNRLYWYRQTLGQGPEFLTYFQNEAQLEKSRLLSDRFSAERPKGSFSTLEIQRTEQGDSAMYLCASRGQTQKDEKLFFGSGTQLSVL.

This chain links TRBV2 with TRBJ2-3, with D tentatively TRBD1 (6 bases). CDR1 is SNHLY, CDR2 FYNNEI, per germline. Trimming took off 8 bases at V and 6 bases at J, with 21 bases between the two ends. This CDR3 is 15 amino acids long. The CDR3 DNA is TGTGCCAGCTCATACACAGGGCTGGGAGAGGATACGCAGTATTTT. It yields the protein CASSYTGLGEDTQYF.

The rearrangement links TRBV19 to TRBJ2-2; 7 bases match TRBD2. The CDR3 loop spans 16 amino acids. In germline, CDR1 is LNHDA, CDR2 SQIVND (reference sequence). The V and J ends lost 3 bases and 4 bases, in that order; junction bases with no gene match: 8. The CDR3 loop reads CASSMTSRPGTGELFF. Written as DNA, the CDR3 is TGTGCCAGTAGTATGACTAGCCGCCCCGGCACCGGGGAGCTGTTTTTT.

The J gene is TRBJ1-4, the V gene TRBV18, with a weak D call TRBD1 (6 bases). Germline CDR1 KGHSH, CDR2 LQKENI. Trimming took off 2 bases at V and 6 bases at J, with 16 bases between the two ends. The CDR3 sequence is 16 residues long. CDR3 nucleotide sequence: TGTGCCAGCTCACCATTTGCAGGAAAGGGGGATGAAAAACTGTTTTTT. It yields the protein CASSPFAGKGDEKLFF.

The chain joins TRBV7-3 to TRBJ2-2; 9 nucleotides match TRBD2. CDR1 is SGHTA and CDR2 is FQGTGA in the germline V gene. The CDR3 runs 15 residues. Trimming at V came to 3 bases and at J to 8 bases, leaving 7 bases not matched to a gene. The CDR3 coding sequence is TGTGCCAGCAGCTTGGGCGGGAGGGCCTATGGGGAGCTGTTTTTT. Its protein product is CASSLGGRAYGELFF.

The genes are TRBV19 and TRBJ1-1; 10 nucleotides align to TRBD1. The CDR3 sequence is 16 residues long. The germline gives CDR1 LNHDA, CDR2 SQIVND (reference sequence). Unmatched junction bases numbered 7, after V lost 3 bases and J lost 3 bases. CDR3 nucleotide sequence: TGTGCCAGTAGTATTTCGACAGGGGGCGTCCACACTGAAGCTTTCTTT. It codes for CASSISTGGVHTEAFF. The whole variable domain, remainder taken from reference TRBV19 and TRBJ1-1, is DGGITQSPKYLFRKEGQNVTLSCEQNLNHDAMYWYRQDPGQGLRLIYYSQIVNDFQKGDIAEGYSVSREKKESFPLTVTSAQKNPTAFYLCASSISTGGVHTEAFFGQGTRLTVV.

The chain combines TRBV7-9 with TRBJ2-6; 7 nucleotides align to TRBD1. The trim removed 5 bases at V and 4 bases at J, leaving 5 bases unmatched. The germline CDR1 and CDR2 sequences are SEHNR and FQNEAQ (reference sequence). The CDR3 runs to 15 residues. The DNA for the CDR3 is TGTGCCAGCAGCCCGACAGGGAACGGGGCCAACGTCCTGACTTTC. Translating gives CASSPTGNGANVLTF.

The chain recombines TRBV6-2 or TRBV6-3 with TRBJ1-1; D may be TRBD1 (5 bases). The length of the CDR3 is 11 residues. The germline CDR1 and CDR2 sequences are MNHEY and SVGEGT. Trimming pared 6 bases from V and 14 bases from J, leaving 16 bases between. CDR3 sequence reads: CASSQGRGWFF. CDR3 nucleotides: TGTGCCAGCAGCCAAGGGAGGGGCTGGTTCTTT.

The chain combines TRBV4-3 with TRBJ1-2; TRBD1 matches at 11 bases. Germline-derived CDR1 and CDR2 are LGHNA and YSLEER. This CDR3 has 15 residues. V gave up 3 bases and J gave up 2 bases; unmatched junction bases: 2. Written as DNA, the CDR3 is TGCGCCAGCAGCCAGGGACAGGGGGTAAACTATGGCTACACCTTC. It codes for CASSQGQGVNYGYTF.

The chain carries TRBV7-9 and TRBJ2-3; 7 bases are shared with TRBD2. V gave up 1 base and J gave up 7 bases; unmatched junction bases: 11. The CDR3 has 16 amino acids. Germline V lookup: CDR1 SEHNR, CDR2 FQNEAQ (reference sequence). As DNA, the CDR3 is TGTGCCAGCAGCTTAGACGGCACTAGCGCGTGGAATACGCAGTATTTT. Its translation: CASSLDGTSAWNTQYF.

CDR3 bases: TGCGCCAGCAGGCGTGAGCCGAATAACTATGGCTACACCTTC. Translating it yields CASRREPNNYGYTF. The chain joins TRBV5-1 to TRBJ1-2; D not resolved. The CDR3 has 14 residues. V gave up 5 bases and J gave up 1 base, with 12 bases separating them. Germline values: CDR1 SGHRS, CDR2 YFSETQ.

V usage is TRBV2 and J usage is TRBJ1-2, with D possibly TRBD1 on 6 matching bases. The CDR3 sequence is 20 residues long. Trimming removed 2 bases from V and 2 bases from J, with 27 bases in between. Per germline, CDR1 SNHLY and CDR2 FYNNEI. The CDR3 region is CASSELHTGFPVTGNYGYTF. In DNA, the CDR3 is TGTGCCAGCAGTGAATTACACACGGGGTTCCCCGTAACAGGGAACTATGGCTACACCTTC. The whole variable domain, filled in from reference TRBV2 and TRBJ1-2, reads EPEVTQTPSHQVTQMGQEVILRCVPISNHLYFYWYRQILGQKVEFLVSFYNNEISEKSEIFDDQFSVERPDGSNFTLKIRSTKLEDSAMYFCASSELHTGFPVTGNYGYTFGSGTRLTVV.

V is TRBV6-5 and J is TRBJ2-2; perhaps TRBD1 as D (5 bases). Trimming removed 6 bases from V and 2 bases from J, with 10 bases in between. The germline V gene has CDR1 MNHEY and CDR2 SVGAGI. CDR3 length: 14 amino acids. The DNA for the CDR3 is TGTGCCAGCAGCCCATGGGGCAACACCGGGGAGCTGTTTTTT. Translation gives CASSPWGNTGELFF.

This clone has just one count. The chain couples TRBV5-8 to TRBJ2-4, with a weak D call TRBD1 (6 bases). V was clipped by 0 bases and J by 9 bases, with 13 bases between them. Germline V gene lookup returns CDR1 SGHTS and CDR2 YDEGEE. The CDR3 is 14 residues long. The CDR3 DNA reads TGTGCCAGCAGCTTGGTGGGGTCCAGGGGCATTCAGTACTTC. Protein: CASSLVGSRGIQYF.

CDR3 sequence reads: CAITGGVGHNYGYTF. Here the CDR3 DNA reads TGTGCCATCACCGGGGGGGTAGGGCATAACTATGGCTACACCTTC. The rearrangement links TRBV10-3 to TRBJ1-2, with D possibly TRBD1 on 5 matching bases. Germline CDR1 reads ENHRY; CDR2 reads SYGVKD. The CDR3 loop spans 15 amino acids. The V end lost 7 bases, the J end lost 1 base, and 16 bases lay between the germline ends.

The genes are TRBV5-1 and TRBJ2-5, with D possibly being TRBD1 (7 bases). Germline values: CDR1 SGHRS, CDR2 YFSETQ. CDR3 length equals 17 residues. The V and J ends lost 0 bases and 4 bases respectively, with 19 bases between them. The CDR3 loop is CASSLEQSGGPGETQYF. The CDR3 DNA reads as TGCGCCAGCAGCTTGGAGCAATCAGGGGGGCCCGGAGAGACCCAGTACTTC.

The chain uses TRBV18 and TRBJ2-5; a possible D gene is TRBD2 (5 bases). The V gene's germline CDR1 is KGHSH and CDR2 LQKENI. The CDR3 consists of 13 residues. The V end lost 5 bases, the J end lost 5 bases, and 12 bases lay between the germline ends. This CDR3 reads CASSSGVGETQYF. The CDR3 DNA sequence: TGTGCCAGCTCATCCGGGGTTGGGGAGACCCAGTACTTC.

V usage is TRBV5-6 and J usage is TRBJ2-5; no reliable D call. The CDR3 is 15 amino acids. V dropped 4 bases and J dropped 1 base, with 14 bases sitting between them. In germline, CDR1 is SGHDT, CDR2 YYEEEE. The CDR3 nucleotides are TGTGCCAGCAGCGGTTTGCCAGGTATCCAAGAGACCCAGTACTTC. Its protein is CASSGLPGIQETQYF.

The rearrangement joins TRBV5-1 to TRBJ1-4, with TRBD1 as a possible D gene (5 bases). Trimming stripped 2 bases from V and 8 bases from J, with 13 bases between. Per the germline V gene, CDR1 is SGHRS and CDR2 is YFSETQ. This CDR3 has 14 residues. The DNA for the CDR3 is TGCGCCAGCAGCTTTGCGACAGTCGGGGAAAAACTGTTTTTT. It specifies CASSFATVGEKLFF.

The J gene is TRBJ2-2, the V gene TRBV6-5, with 7 bases identical to TRBD1. This CDR3 is built from 14 residues. Germline CDR1 reads MNHEY; CDR2 reads SVGAGI. Trimming took 10 bases from V and 8 from J; bases not matched to a gene: 13. DNA for the CDR3: TGTGCCACCACTAAGGGGGCTTCGGTGGGGGAGCTGTTTTTT. Its protein is CATTKGASVGELFF.

This chain connects TRBV5-1 to TRBJ2-3, with D uncertain. The V gene lost 0 bases and the J gene lost 0 bases, with 11 bases spanning the gap. Germline CDR1 SGHRS, CDR2 YFSETQ. The CDR3 spans 16 residues. CDR3 sequence: CASSLEDTSSTDTQYF. In DNA form, the CDR3 reads TGCGCCAGCAGCTTGGAAGACACCTCTAGCACAGATACGCAGTATTTT.